The clone carrying this TCR beta chain was observed a handful of times. Its specificity is unknown. The germline CDR1 and CDR2 sequences are SGHRS and YFSETQ. The CDR3 contains 15 residues. The J segment lost 5 bases and the V segment lost 3 bases, leaving 9 bases of the junction unmatched. The entry originates in a study of vaccination and CD4 T cells after COVID-19. Study-level background: Two of the convalescents were Hispanic, and the group consisted of six males and four females.

CD4+ T cells that had been cultured provided DNA sequenced with the Oncomine TCR Beta short-read assay. Via MiXCR, TCRdb re-called the PCR reads, giving one row per CDR3 protein. The table records 22,000 or so distinct CDR3 sequences, 32% of them present only once. Specified treatment: approximately 11-day PBMC culture with coronavirus spike peptide pools or control peptides (ViraFEST assay). TCR sequencing followed the expansion of antigen-specific T cells with peptide pools in ViraFEST. The sample comprised cultured CD4+ T cells from blood. The chain is built from TRBV5-1 and TRBJ1-1, with 8 positions matching TRBD1. This TCR was sampled from a human donor with COVID-19. CDR3 nucleotides: TGCGCCAGCAGCTCTACGGGGACAGGAACAACTGAAGCTTTCTTT. Amino acid sequence: CASSSTGTGTTEAFF.